This passage covers 28 T cell receptor beta chains from one sample sequenced in a study of lymphopenia after photon versus proton radiotherapy. Assay used: immunoSEQ multiplex PCR; TCRdb lists only in-frame clones, some missing. The sample has around 64,000 clones, 87% seen once. The material was peripheral blood, obtained from a patient treated with proton-based radiotherapy. These receptors were obtained from a man older than 75 with esophageal cancer.

The rearrangement links TRBV4-2 to TRBJ2-1; D possibly uses TRBD1 or TRBD2 (6 bases each). This CDR3 is built from 15 residues. The V end lost 2 bases, the J end lost 7 bases, and 15 bases lay between the germline ends. Germline V CDR1 and CDR2: LGHNA, YNFKEQ. The CDR3, as DNA: TGTGCCAGCAGCCAATTGGGGGCGACTAGGAATGAGCAGTTCTTC. This translates into CASSQLGATRNEQFF.

The chain links TRBV6-6 to TRBJ2-7, with D unresolved. The CDR3 loop spans 14 amino acids. V was pared by 0 bases and J by 0 bases, with 6 bases between. Germline CDR1 is MNHNY and CDR2 is SVGAGI (reference sequence). The CDR3 protein is CASSYSPNSYEQYF. CDR3 DNA: TGTGCCAGCAGTTACTCGCCAAACTCCTACGAGCAGTACTTC.

The genes are TRBV7-2 and TRBJ2-7, with 7 bases lining up with TRBD1. Germline V lookup: CDR1 SGHTA, CDR2 FQGNSA. V lost 2 bases, J lost 3 bases, and 7 bases stayed unmatched. The CDR3 contains 15 residues. CDR3 in DNA: TGTGCCAGCAGCTTATTTGGGACAGAGGTCTACGAGCAGTACTTC. Its protein is CASSLFGTEVYEQYF.

The rearrangement links TRBV5-1 to TRBJ2-1, with D uncertain. Germline CDR1 reads SGHRS; CDR2 reads YFSETQ. The CDR3 spans 16 residues. Trimming took 4 bases from V and 0 from J, leaving 14 bases between them. CDR3 sequence: CASSLDGGASYNEQFF. The DNA for the CDR3 is TGCGCCAGCAGCCTGGACGGCGGAGCCTCCTACAATGAGCAGTTCTTC.

The V gene is TRBV9, the J gene TRBJ2-3; 15 bases fit TRBD2. Germline V gene lookup returns CDR1 SGDLS and CDR2 YYNGEE. The ends lost 0 bases at V and 9 bases at J; junction bases unmatched: 2. This CDR3 is built from 15 residues. The CDR3 sequence is CASSVGTSGRATQYF. DNA for the CDR3: TGTGCCAGCAGCGTAGGGACTAGCGGGAGGGCCACGCAGTATTTT.

The rearrangement links TRBV19 to TRBJ1-1; TRBD1 is a possible D gene (5 bases). The V end was cut by 1 base, the J end by 1 base, with 13 bases between. The CDR3 totals 16 residues. The germline V gene encodes CDR1 LNHDA and CDR2 SQIVND (reference sequence). The DNA of the CDR3 is TGTGCCAGTAGTATAGCTGGGGGACGCCCGAACACTGAAGCTTTCTTT. Its protein product is CASSIAGGRPNTEAFF. The full variable domain, in which reference TRBV19 and TRBJ1-1 provide the parts outside the CDR3, is DGGITQSPKYLFRKEGQNVTLSCEQNLNHDAMYWYRQDPGQGLRLIYYSQIVNDFQKGDIAEGYSVSREKKESFPLTVTSAQKNPTAFYLCASSIAGGRPNTEAFFGQGTRLTVV.

The chain employs TRBV5-1 and TRBJ2-1; D might be TRBD1 (5 bases). Trimming removed 0 bases at V and 8 bases at J, with 6 bases between. This CDR3 is 12 amino acids long. Germline V CDR1 and CDR2: SGHRS, YFSETQ. CDR3 amino acids: CASSLEGDEQFF. CDR3 bases: TGCGCCAGCAGCTTGGAAGGGGATGAGCAGTTCTTC.

The gene calls are TRBV5-1 and TRBJ2-7; 12 nucleotides line up with TRBD2. The CDR3 runs to 18 residues. Losses at the gene ends were 3 bases for V and 1 base for J; bases not matched to a gene: 11. CDR1 is SGHRS and CDR2 is YFSETQ in the germline V gene. The CDR3 DNA reads TGCGCCAGCAGCTCCCTTGGGACTAGCGGGTTCGTATCCTACGAGCAGTACTTC. Encoded protein: CASSSLGTSGFVSYEQYF. The whole variable domain, remainder taken from reference TRBV5-1 and TRBJ2-7, is KAGVTQTPRYLIKTRGQQVTLSCSPISGHRSVSWYQQTPGQGLQFLFEYFSETQRNKGNFPGRFSGRQFSNSRSEMNVSTLELGDSALYLCASSSLGTSGFVSYEQYFGPGTRLTVT.

The genes are TRBV10-1 and TRBJ2-1, with TRBD2 as a possible D gene (5 bases). The CDR3 has 13 amino acids. Per germline, CDR1 WNHNN and CDR2 SYGVQD (reference sequence). V gave up 2 bases and J gave up 7 bases, with 9 bases separating them. DNA for the CDR3: TGCGCCAGCAGTGAGAACACGGGAAATGAGCAGTTCTTC. Protein sequence: CASSENTGNEQFF.

The chain joins TRBV18 to TRBJ1-1, with a tentative D call TRBD1 (6 bases). V dropped 5 bases and J dropped 2 bases, with 15 bases sitting between them. This CDR3 has 15 residues. The germline gives CDR1 KGHSH, CDR2 LQKENI. CDR3 protein: CASSVTTGGNTEAFF. The CDR3 DNA follows: TGTGCCAGCTCAGTTACGACAGGAGGAAACACTGAAGCTTTCTTT.

The V call is TRBV6-6, the J call TRBJ1-1; TRBD1 agrees at 7 bases. CDR1 and CDR2 from the germline V gene are MNHNY and SVGAGI (reference sequence). The CDR3 has 15 residues. The V and J ends lost 6 bases and 2 bases, in that order; junction bases with no gene match: 9. The CDR3 bases are TGTGCCAGCAGCCTAAACCGACAGGGAAACACTGAAGCTTTCTTT. Translation gives CASSLNRQGNTEAFF.

The chain carries TRBV7-8 and TRBJ1-5, with D uncertain. CDR1 SGHVS and CDR2 FQNEAQ come from the germline V gene. The CDR3 has 12 amino acids. Deletions cut 1 base from V and 16 bases from J, with 14 bases between. Here the CDR3 reads CASSLDGLPYHF. The CDR3 region has the DNA TGTGCCAGCAGCTTAGACGGTCTCCCTTACCATTTT.

V usage is TRBV4-1 and J usage is TRBJ2-1; 12 bases agree with TRBD2. Trimming took 3 bases from V and 8 from J; bases not matched to a gene: 8. Germline CDR1 and CDR2: MGHRA and YSYEKL. This CDR3 is built from 16 residues. The CDR3 is CASSHGLAGGRDEQFF. The CDR3, as DNA: TGCGCCAGCAGCCATGGCCTAGCGGGGGGGCGCGATGAGCAGTTCTTC.

The J gene is TRBJ1-4, the V gene TRBV5-8; 9 bases line up with TRBD1. V lost 1 base to trimming and J lost 7 bases; unmatched junction nucleotides: 5. The CDR3 loop spans 15 amino acids. From germline, CDR1 is SGHTS and CDR2 YDEGEE. The DNA for the CDR3 is TGTGCCAGCAGCTTGACGCCGGACAGGGGTGAAAAACTGTTTTTT. This translates into CASSLTPDRGEKLFF.

The chain carries TRBV4-3 and TRBJ1-4; D is possibly TRBD1 (5 bases). The CDR3 loop spans 19 amino acids. V gave up 3 bases and J gave up 11 bases, with 31 bases separating them. Germline CDR1 reads LGHNA; CDR2 reads YSLEER. The CDR3 DNA follows: TGCGCCAGCAGCCACAATCCCCCGGGGGGGAGGGTCAAAGAGGTTAAACTGTTTTTT. Its translation: CASSHNPPGGRVKEVKLFF.

The chain recombines TRBV9 with TRBJ2-1; the D is unclear. The CDR3 covers 15 residues. CDR1 is SGDLS and CDR2 is YYNGEE in the germline V gene. V was pared by 3 bases and J by 0 bases, with 10 bases between. The CDR3 loop reads CASSDGSGSYNEQFF. The CDR3 DNA sequence: TGTGCCAGCAGCGATGGATCCGGCTCCTACAATGAGCAGTTCTTC.

The chain has TRBV5-8 and TRBJ1-4; D uncertain. Germline CDR1 and CDR2: SGHTS and YDEGEE. The CDR3 has 13 amino acids. Trimming left V 2 bases short and J 8 bases short, with 10 bases between. The CDR3 region has the DNA TGTGCCAGCAGCTTTCCGGGCCCCGAAAAACTGTTTTTT. Protein product: CASSFPGPEKLFF.

This chain links TRBV7-9 with TRBJ2-7; TRBD2 aligns across 7 bases. The CDR3 spans 15 residues. CDR1 and CDR2 from the germline V gene are SEHNR and FQNEAQ (reference sequence). Trimming cost V 4 bases and J 5 bases; bases outside gene matches: 11. The CDR3 nucleotides read TGTGCCAGCAGCTCACCTGGGGGGGTCCAAAACGAGCAGTACTTC. It yields the protein CASSSPGGVQNEQYF.

This sequence joins TRBV10-1 and TRBJ1-1; D gene unclear. Germline V gene data show CDR1 as WNHNN and CDR2 as SYGVQD (reference sequence). Trimming stripped 3 bases from V and 0 bases from J, with 23 bases between. The CDR3 runs to 19 residues. CDR3 sequence reads: CASSEVAPVSHPMNTEAFF. In nucleotides, the CDR3 is TGCGCCAGCAGTGAAGTCGCCCCGGTCTCGCACCCCATGAACACTGAAGCTTTCTTT.

V gene TRBV9 combines with J gene TRBJ1-2; the D is unclear. Germline lookup yields CDR1 SGDLS and CDR2 YYNGEE. V shed 0 bases and J shed 8 bases, with 17 bases lying between them. The CDR3 is 15 amino acids. The CDR3: CASSVGDPGIYGYTF. DNA of the CDR3: TGTGCCAGCAGCGTAGGGGATCCGGGGATTTACGGCTACACCTTC.

This sequence joins TRBV19 and TRBJ2-5; D gene unclear. The germline gives CDR1 LNHDA, CDR2 SQIVND (reference sequence). This CDR3 is 13 amino acids long. Trimming removed 4 bases from V and 2 bases from J, with 8 bases in between. CDR3 bases: TGTGCCAGTAGTAGGTGGGGACAAGAGACCCAGTACTTC. It is translated as CASSRWGQETQYF.

This clone was observed many times. The rearrangement links TRBV19 to TRBJ1-1; D unresolved. V was trimmed by 3 bases and J by 0 bases, leaving 8 bases between them. CDR1 is LNHDA, CDR2 SQIVND, per germline (reference sequence). The CDR3 loop spans 14 amino acids. The CDR3 protein is CASSIPAVNTEAFF. CDR3 DNA: TGTGCCAGTAGTATCCCGGCAGTGAACACTGAAGCTTTCTTT.

The chain carries TRBV4-3 and TRBJ2-1, with D possibly called TRBD1 or TRBD2 (5 bases each). Germline V gives CDR1 LGHNA, CDR2 YSLEER. V was trimmed by 1 base and J by 8 bases, leaving 18 bases between them. This CDR3 region has 16 residues. CDR3 residues: CASSQVKGPSADEQFF. The CDR3 DNA sequence: TGCGCCAGCAGCCAAGTCAAGGGACCCAGCGCCGATGAGCAGTTCTTC.

V gene TRBV7-9 combines with J gene TRBJ1-1; TRBD1 matches 9 bases. The V and J ends lost 0 bases and 4 bases, in that order; junction bases with no gene match: 3. The CDR3 contains 15 residues. Germline CDR1 and CDR2: SEHNR and FQNEAQ (reference sequence). The CDR3 DNA follows: TGTGCCAGCAGCTTAGCGCGGGACAGGGCCACTGAAGCTTTCTTT. It specifies CASSLARDRATEAFF.

The rearrangement uses TRBV6-5 and TRBJ2-6; no definite D call. With 2 bases removed from V and 0 bases from J, the gap between germline ends came to 2 bases. Germline V gene data show CDR1 as MNHEY and CDR2 as SVGAGI. The CDR3 is 14 residues long. CDR3 in DNA: TGTGCCAGCAGTTACAGCTCTGGGGCCAACGTCCTGACTTTC. It codes for CASSYSSGANVLTF.

The sample holds one count of this clone. This chain joins TRBV9 and TRBJ2-3, with no clear D. CDR3 length: 12 amino acids. V lost 4 bases and J 7 bases, leaving 10 bases between the germline ends. CDR1 and CDR2 (germline): SGDLS, YYNGEE. CDR3 sequence: CASSPTGYTQYF. CDR3 nucleotides: TGTGCCAGCAGCCCTACCGGGTATACGCAGTATTTT.

A single count supports this clone. The chain is built from TRBV7-9 and TRBJ2-1; D could derive from TRBD1 or TRBD2 (5 bases each). The CDR3 sequence is 18 residues long. V was pared by 3 bases and J by 2 bases, with 20 bases between. The germline CDR1 and CDR2 sequences are SEHNR and FQNEAQ (reference sequence). The CDR3 here is CASSFISGTLLPYNEQFF. The CDR3, as DNA: TGTGCCAGCAGCTTTATCTCCGGGACCCTTCTCCCCTACAATGAGCAGTTCTTC.

This clone has a handful of counts. The chain joins TRBV12-5 to TRBJ1-1; 10 bases fit TRBD1. The V and J ends lost 3 bases and 5 bases, in that order; junction bases with no gene match: 6. The germline gives CDR1 LGHNT, CDR2 FRNRAP. This CDR3 region has 15 residues. Here the CDR3 reads CASGFGGQGKTEAFF. The CDR3 bases are TGTGCTAGTGGTTTCGGGGGACAGGGGAAGACTGAAGCTTTCTTT.